This TCR beta chain was captured by sequencing in a study of cytomegalovirus exposure and HLA in healthy donors. Losses at the gene ends were 4 bases for V and 8 bases for J; bases not matched to a gene: 7. This CDR3 spans 16 amino acids. Germline V gene sequence: CDR1 SGHTA, CDR2 FQGNSA. Researchers ran the PCR with 60 Vbeta and 13 Jbeta primers. Repertoires were generated with immunoSEQ multiplex PCR, while TCRdb's copy carries only in-frame clones and drops some. This sample yields some 150,000 clones, of which about three quarters are seen a single time; around 3% belongs to the top ten. Study-wide findings and caveats: Across donors, most TCRs were seen rarely, yet some public ones were widespread. TCR beta chains associated with HLA were, in a later analysis, more clonally expanded than equally common others.

This clone was counted a single time. Antigen specificity is unknown. The clonotype originates from a female donor in good health and CMV-seronegative. This rearrangement joins TRBV7-2 to TRBJ2-1; 14 nucleotides match TRBD2. The sample consisted of PBMCs. CDR3 nucleotide sequence: TGTGCCAGCAGCTCCTTGACTAGCGGGAGGGCTTATGAGCAGTTCTTC. Encoded protein: CASSSLTSGRAYEQFF.